These 30 T cell receptor beta chains originate from one sample sequenced in a study of a mutant IDH1 vaccine in newly diagnosed glioma. Clones were sequenced by immunoSEQ multiplex PCR, and TCRdb holds only the in-frame ones, with some missing. The sample has around 56,000 clones; around 92% are singletons. Time point defined: baseline, week 1 (first vaccination visit). Treatment in this sample: pre-vaccination baseline after standard-of-care therapy. The sample in question was PBMCs, obtained from a glioma patient treated with radiotherapy, temozolomide or both. These receptors all stem from a man aged 45-65 years with glioma.

The J gene is TRBJ2-7, the V gene TRBV27; unclear D gene. Germline CDR1 reads MNHEY; CDR2 reads SMNVEV (reference sequence). V gave up 3 bases and J gave up 7 bases, with 16 bases separating them. CDR3 length equals 14 residues. Here the CDR3 reads CASSFGLFVGEQYF. CDR3 bases: TGTGCCAGCAGTTTCGGCCTATTCGTGGGGGAGCAGTACTTC.

This sequence joins TRBV6-5 and TRBJ1-1; D remains ambiguous. This CDR3 is 14 amino acids long. In germline, CDR1 is MNHEY, CDR2 SVGAGI. Trimming cost V 8 bases and J 4 bases, with 17 bases left between them. Written as DNA, the CDR3 is TGTGCCAGCCACCTCTCGGCGGTGGCCACTGAAGCTTTCTTT. Translation: CASHLSAVATEAFF.

Note on this clone: At one of its ends the junction is not consistent with the germline gene, which may arise from a read error. This sequence joins TRBV7-7 and TRBJ2-1; D may be TRBD1 (5 bases). Germline assignment: CDR1 SSHAT and CDR2 FNYEAQ (reference sequence). CDR3 length equals 15 residues. The CDR3, as DNA: TGTGCTAGCAGCTTAGGGTTTTCAGGGTCGGATGAGCAGTTCTTC. Protein: CASSLGFSGSDEQFF.

This chain joins TRBV6-6 and TRBJ2-2, with 7 positions matching TRBD1. V was pared by 6 bases and J by 6 bases, with 10 bases of the junction left unmatched. The CDR3 extends over 15 amino acids. Looked up from germline, CDR1 is MNHNY and CDR2 is SVGAGI (reference sequence). The CDR3 is CASRLGTVGAGELFF. In nucleotides, the CDR3 is TGTGCCAGCAGACTAGGGACAGTTGGGGCCGGGGAGCTGTTTTTT.

The genes are TRBV5-6 and TRBJ2-7; D uncertain. The CDR3 sequence is 12 residues long. Germline V gives CDR1 SGHDT, CDR2 YYEEEE. The V gene lost 0 bases and the J gene lost 6 bases, with 7 bases spanning the gap. For the CDR3, the DNA is TGTGCCAGCAGCTTGGGCCAGTTCGAGCAGTACTTC. This sequence encodes CASSLGQFEQYF.

This chain connects TRBV9 to TRBJ2-5; tentatively, D is TRBD2 (6 bases). The CDR3 is 15 residues long. Germline CDR1 reads SGDLS; CDR2 reads YYNGEE. V was clipped by 2 bases and J by 2 bases, with 13 bases between them. For the CDR3, the DNA is TGTGCCAGCAGCGTGACGGACTATCGGCAAGAGACCCAGTACTTC. This encodes CASSVTDYRQETQYF.

V and J are TRBV7-8 and TRBJ1-5; D call uncertain. Trimming pared 2 bases from V and 2 bases from J, leaving 10 bases between. CDR3 length: 15 amino acids. In germline, CDR1 is SGHVS, CDR2 FQNEAQ. CDR3 coding DNA: TGTGCCAGCAGCTTAAACGGGCGAGGCAATCAGCCCCAGCATTTT. Amino acid sequence: CASSLNGRGNQPQHF.

The V call is TRBV7-6, the J call TRBJ2-3; no firm D call. The V gene lost 5 bases and the J gene lost 2 bases, with 17 bases spanning the gap. Germline V CDR1 and CDR2: SGHVS, FNYEAQ. This CDR3 region has 16 residues. CDR3 DNA sequence: TGTGCCAGCAGCGCGTCGGGTCAACGACTCACAGATACGCAGTATTTT. Amino acid sequence: CASSASGQRLTDTQYF. The full variable domain, in which reference TRBV7-6 and TRBJ2-3 provide the parts outside the CDR3, is GAGVSQSPRYKVTKRGQDVALRCDPISGHVSLYWYRQALGQGPEFLTYFNYEAQQDKSGLPNDRFSAERPEGSISTLTIQRTEQRDSAMYRCASSASGQRLTDTQYFGPGTRLTVL.

The rearrangement joins TRBV10-3 to TRBJ2-5; 9 nucleotides agree with TRBD1. The end of the DNA is better explained by TRBJ2-7, so the J call may be wrong. Germline V CDR1 and CDR2: ENHRY, SYGVKD. The length of the CDR3 is 15 residues. DNA of the CDR3: TGTGCCATCAGTGACAGGGACAGGGACTCCTACGAGCAGTACTTC. Translated: CAISDRDRDSYEQYF.

The chain carries TRBV6-1 and TRBJ2-5; 9 positions agree with TRBD2. The ends lost 10 bases at V and 5 bases at J; junction bases unmatched: 14. The CDR3 covers 15 residues. In germline, CDR1 is MNHNS, CDR2 SASEGT. In nucleotides, the CDR3 is TGTGCCACCAGGGCTAGCGGGGCCCAACGGGAGACCCAGTACTTC. Translated: CATRASGAQRETQYF.

The V gene is TRBV10-1, the J gene TRBJ2-3; 14 nucleotides line up with TRBD2. The CDR3 has 15 residues. V was pared by 1 base and J by 6 bases, with 0 bases of the junction left unmatched. Germline CDR1 and CDR2: WNHNN and SYGVQD (reference sequence). DNA of the CDR3: TGCGCCAGCAGTGAGTGGACTAGCGGGAGGGATACGCAGTATTTT. Translated: CASSEWTSGRDTQYF.

The chain has TRBV5-1 and TRBJ2-3; D is perhaps TRBD1 (5 bases). V gave up 4 bases and J gave up 0 bases, with 12 bases separating them. CDR1 SGHRS and CDR2 YFSETQ come from the germline V gene. CDR3 length: 15 residues. CDR3 region: CASSHTGGSTDTQYF. The CDR3 DNA reads as TGCGCCAGCAGCCATACAGGTGGTAGCACAGATACGCAGTATTTT. The whole variable domain, filled in from reference TRBV5-1 and TRBJ2-3, reads KAGVTQTPRYLIKTRGQQVTLSCSPISGHRSVSWYQQTPGQGLQFLFEYFSETQRNKGNFPGRFSGRQFSNSRSEMNVSTLELGDSALYLCASSHTGGSTDTQYFGPGTRLTVL.

The chain employs TRBV28 and TRBJ1-1; D possibly corresponds to TRBD1 (6 bases). Germline V gives CDR1 MDHEN, CDR2 SYDVKM. The V end was cut by 7 bases, the J end by 5 bases, with 14 bases between. The CDR3 has 13 residues. The CDR3 coding sequence is TGTGCCAGCACCCTCTCAAGGGGGACTGAAGCTTTCTTT. Translation gives CASTLSRGTEAFF.

This sequence joins TRBV21-1 and TRBJ2-3. TRBV21-1 is recorded as a pseudogene. This CDR3 has 13 amino acids. DNA of the CDR3: TGTGCCAGGAGGAACAGCAGCACAGATACGCAGTATTTT. It specifies CARRNSSTDTQYF.

The chain combines TRBV6-5 with TRBJ2-7; 9 bases match TRBD1. V trimming: 2 bases; J trimming: 0 bases; junction bases outside the gene matches: 5. The CDR3 has 16 residues. Germline V CDR1 and CDR2: MNHEY, SVGAGI. The CDR3 DNA reads TGTGCCAGCAGTTACCTTACAGGGGGCAACTCCTACGAGCAGTACTTC. It encodes CASSYLTGGNSYEQYF.

The chain recombines TRBV19 with TRBJ1-5; D might be TRBD1 (6 bases). The CDR3 consists of 15 residues. Trimming shortened V by 6 bases and J by 0 bases, and 12 bases separated the two germline ends. Germline V lookup: CDR1 LNHDA, CDR2 SQIVND (reference sequence). The CDR3: CASRVQGYSNQPQHF. Written as DNA, the CDR3 is TGTGCCAGTAGAGTTCAGGGGTATAGCAATCAGCCCCAGCATTTT.

The chain combines TRBV12-5 with TRBJ2-5; tentatively, D is TRBD1 or TRBD2 (5 bases each). Trimming pared 2 bases from V and 5 bases from J, leaving 30 bases between. The CDR3 has 20 residues. Germline assignment: CDR1 LGHNT and CDR2 FRNRAP. In nucleotides, the CDR3 is TGTGCTAGTGGTTTGCATACCTCCCCGACCGGGACCCAGAGAGGGGAGACCCAGTACTTC. Amino acid sequence: CASGLHTSPTGTQRGETQYF. The entire variable domain, with the rest obtained from reference TRBV12-5 and TRBJ2-5, is as follows: DARVTQTPRHKVTEMGQEVTMRCQPILGHNTVFWYRQTMMQGLELLAYFRNRAPLDDSGMPKDRFSAEMPDATLATLKIQPSEPRDSAVYFCASGLHTSPTGTQRGETQYFGPGTRLLVL.

The J gene is TRBJ1-1, the V gene TRBV6-1; D uncertain. The V and J ends lost 7 bases and 8 bases respectively, with 23 bases between them. The CDR3 consists of 15 residues. The germline V gene encodes CDR1 MNHNS and CDR2 SASEGT. The CDR3 here is CASKVSGNSLKEAFF. DNA for the CDR3: TGTGCCAGCAAGGTCTCTGGGAATTCCCTGAAAGAAGCTTTCTTT.

Only a few counts were recorded for this clone. The CDR3 here is CASSLTTTSGALNEQFF. In DNA form, the CDR3 reads TGTGCCAGCAGCCTAACTACGACTAGCGGGGCACTCAATGAGCAGTTCTTC. This sequence joins TRBV7-2 and TRBJ2-1, with 11 bases matching TRBD2. Germline-derived CDR1 and CDR2 are SGHTA and FQGNSA. The J segment lost 6 bases and the V segment lost 5 bases, leaving 12 bases of the junction unmatched. The CDR3 contains 17 residues.

This chain uses TRBV11-3 with TRBJ1-2; possibly TRBD1 for D (5 bases). The V end lost 3 bases, the J end lost 2 bases, and 10 bases lay between the germline ends. Germline V CDR1 and CDR2: SGHNT, YENEEA. This CDR3 comprises 14 residues. CDR3 protein: CASSLPGQNYGYTF. CDR3 DNA sequence: TGTGCCAGCAGCTTGCCGGGGCAGAACTATGGCTACACCTTC.

This sequence joins TRBV5-3 and TRBJ1-1; TRBD1 aligns across 7 bases. TRBV5-3 falls under the ORF class, with uncertain function. V dropped 1 base and J dropped 1; count of bases not matched to a gene: 4. This CDR3 comprises 15 residues. In DNA form, the CDR3 reads TGTGCCAGAAGCTTGACCGCAGGGGGGAACACTGAAGCTTTCTTT. The encoded protein is CARSLTAGGNTEAFF.

A single count supports this clone. The V and J genes are TRBV7-2 and TRBJ2-7; the D is unclear. Germline V CDR1 and CDR2: SGHTA, FQGNSA. With 5 bases removed from V and 2 bases from J, the gap between germline ends came to 7 bases. There are 12 residues in the CDR3. Here the CDR3 DNA reads TGTGCCAGCAGCCTAAACCCCTACGAGCAGTACTTC. Protein: CASSLNPYEQYF.

The rearrangement links TRBV4-3 to TRBJ2-3; 11 bases are shared with TRBD2. J was trimmed by 0 bases and V by 3 bases; bases with no gene match: 8. The CDR3 has 18 amino acids. Germline V gene sequence: CDR1 LGHNA, CDR2 YSLEER. In nucleotides, the CDR3 is TGCGCCAGCAGCCATGCCCTGACTAGCGGGGTTAGCACAGATACGCAGTATTTT. This gives the protein CASSHALTSGVSTDTQYF.

The chain is built from TRBV27 and TRBJ2-7, with TRBD1 matching over 7 bases. In germline, CDR1 is MNHEY, CDR2 SMNVEV (reference sequence). The CDR3 is 14 residues long. J was trimmed by 1 base and V by 0 bases; bases with no gene match: 0. DNA of the CDR3: TGTGCCAGCAGTTTATCGACAGGGTCCTACGAGCAGTACTTC. Protein sequence: CASSLSTGSYEQYF.

The chain carries TRBV7-6 and TRBJ2-3; TRBD1 matches at 7 bases. The V segment lost 1 base and the J segment 6 bases; nucleotides outside the gene matches: 4. This CDR3 spans 14 amino acids. Germline CDR1 and CDR2: SGHVS and FNYEAQ. CDR3: CASSLVPRGDTQYF. The CDR3 region has the DNA TGTGCCAGCAGCTTAGTCCCCAGGGGGGATACGCAGTATTTT.

The J gene is TRBJ2-7, the V gene TRBV5-4; 8 bases map to TRBD1. Germline CDR1 and CDR2: SGHNT and YYREEE (reference sequence). V lost 4 bases to trimming and J lost 5 bases; unmatched junction nucleotides: 8. The length of the CDR3 is 14 residues. As DNA, the CDR3 is TGTGCCAGCAGCCAGGACAGGGCGGTGAACGAGCAGTACTTC. It yields the protein CASSQDRAVNEQYF.

This chain joins TRBV7-6 and TRBJ2-7; 13 bases line up with TRBD2. The CDR3 runs to 16 residues. The germline gives CDR1 SGHVS, CDR2 FNYEAQ. After removal of 1 base from V and 7 bases from J, the junction contained 7 bases not matched to a gene. The CDR3 spells CASSLELAGGPEEQYF. The DNA of the CDR3 is TGTGCCAGCAGCTTAGAACTAGCGGGAGGGCCAGAAGAGCAGTACTTC.

The rearrangement uses TRBV2 and TRBJ1-5; the D gene is possibly TRBD1 (5 bases). CDR1 and CDR2 from the germline V gene are SNHLY and FYNNEI. The CDR3 consists of 13 residues. Trimming left V 4 bases short and J 10 bases short, with 14 bases between. The CDR3 bases are TGTGCCAGCAGTGGACAGAGTCCTCGTCCCCAGCATTTT. Translated, it gives CASSGQSPRPQHF.

The CDR3 DNA is TGTGCCAGCAGTTCCCCAGGGGGCGGGCGCTACGAGCAGTACTTC. It is translated as CASSSPGGGRYEQYF. V gene TRBV27 combines with J gene TRBJ2-7; 8 bases fit TRBD1. With V trimmed by 4 bases and J by 3 bases, 8 bases remained unmatched. The CDR3 is 15 residues long. CDR1 and CDR2 (germline): MNHEY, SMNVEV (reference sequence).

The CDR3 DNA reads as TGCAGCGTTAAAGGACTCCCTAATGAAAAACTGTTTTTT. It yields the protein CSVKGLPNEKLFF. This chain uses TRBV29-1 with TRBJ1-4; no definite D call. Trimming stripped 5 bases from V and 3 bases from J, with 10 bases between. The CDR3 loop spans 13 amino acids. Germline CDR1 reads SQVTM; CDR2 reads ANQGSEA.